Presented here are 27 T cell receptor beta chains from one specimen sequenced in a study of chemoradiotherapy in HPV16-positive cancers. The data were produced by immunoSEQ multiplex PCR, yet TCRdb's version contains in-frame clones alone and is incomplete. The sample lists 1,000 or so clones; roughly 77% were seen once. Sample: tumor tissue, taken from a patient who underwent chemoradiotherapy. The receptors shown here come from a human donor with HPV-associated anogenital cancer.

Written as DNA, the CDR3 is TGTGCCAGCAGCCTTCAGCGGGAGGGTGAGCAGTTCTTC. It codes for CASSLQREGEQFF. This chain links TRBV4-2 with TRBJ2-1; 10 nucleotides match TRBD2. V lost 4 bases and J lost 9; bases outside the gene matches: 3. CDR3 length: 13 residues. The germline gives CDR1 LGHNA, CDR2 YNFKEQ.

The V and J genes are TRBV6-6 and TRBJ2-7; TRBD2 is a possible D gene (7 bases). CDR3 length equals 14 residues. The germline V gene encodes CDR1 MNHNY and CDR2 SVGAGI (reference sequence). The germline V and J ends were trimmed by 2 bases and 4 bases, with 12 bases remaining between them. The CDR3 loop is CASSYGGAGYEQYF. As DNA, the CDR3 is TGTGCCAGCAGTTACGGGGGGGCCGGGTACGAGCAGTACTTC.

J is TRBJ1-5 and V is TRBV4-1; D remains ambiguous. The germline V and J ends were trimmed by 0 bases and 7 bases, with 7 bases remaining between them. Germline loops: CDR1 MGHRA, CDR2 YSYEKL. This CDR3 region has 13 residues. The CDR3 nucleotides read TGCGCCAGCAGCCAAGATCCCCACCAGCCCCAGCATTTT. Translated, it gives CASSQDPHQPQHF.

This clone was detected a few times. CDR3 sequence reads: CASSFRGQGVHEQYF. The CDR3 DNA reads TGCGCCAGCAGCTTCCGGGGACAGGGGGTTCACGAGCAGTACTTC. The chain has TRBV5-1 and TRBJ2-7, with TRBD1 identical over 11 bases. V was pared by 2 bases and J by 5 bases, with 6 bases of the junction left unmatched. There are 15 residues in the CDR3. Germline V gene sequence: CDR1 SGHRS, CDR2 YFSETQ.

The chain carries TRBV4-2 and TRBJ2-5, with TRBD2 identical over 10 bases. V dropped 4 bases and J dropped 2; count of bases not matched to a gene: 13. The CDR3 length is 18 residues. Germline CDR1 is LGHNA and CDR2 is YNFKEQ. The CDR3 loop reads CASSPDSLAGGRQETQYF. DNA of the CDR3: TGTGCCAGCAGCCCCGACTCATTAGCGGGGGGCCGGCAAGAGACCCAGTACTTC.

The chain combines TRBV27 with TRBJ1-5; a weak D match, TRBD1 (5 bases). The CDR3 covers 14 residues. Germline V CDR1 and CDR2: MNHEY, SMNVEV (reference sequence). V lost 8 bases and J 2 bases, leaving 13 bases between the germline ends. The CDR3 protein is CASGDPSRNQPQHF. CDR3 nucleotide sequence: TGTGCCAGCGGGGACCCCTCTCGCAATCAGCCCCAGCATTTT.

The V call is TRBV6-1, the J call TRBJ1-5; no clear D. This CDR3 has 16 residues. CDR1 MNHNS and CDR2 SASEGT come from the germline V gene. Trimming removed 2 bases from V and 9 bases from J, with 20 bases in between. The chain's CDR3 is CASSEQVRAPMGPQHF. Here the CDR3 DNA reads TGTGCCAGCAGTGAACAGGTCCGGGCCCCGATGGGGCCCCAGCATTTT.

The chain couples TRBV27 to TRBJ2-7, with D uncertain. Germline V lookup: CDR1 MNHEY, CDR2 SMNVEV (reference sequence). Trimming took 2 bases from V and 1 from J, leaving 6 bases between them. The CDR3 contains 13 residues. The DNA for the CDR3 is TGTGCCAGCAGTTTAGCACAGTCCTACGAGCAGTACTTC. Encoded protein: CASSLAQSYEQYF.

The J gene is TRBJ1-3, the V gene TRBV7-6; D gene ambiguous. The germline V gene encodes CDR1 SGHVS and CDR2 FNYEAQ. The CDR3 sequence is 16 residues long. V was pared by 1 base and J by 0 bases, with 10 bases between. The CDR3 loop reads CASSLVPDYSGNTIYF. The CDR3 coding sequence is TGTGCCAGCAGCTTAGTCCCCGACTACTCTGGAAACACCATATATTTT.

This rearrangement joins TRBV7-2 to TRBJ2-7; 7 bases align to TRBD2. With V trimmed by 5 bases and J by 2 bases, 9 bases remained unmatched. The CDR3 covers 15 residues. Germline loops: CDR1 SGHTA, CDR2 FQGNSA. In DNA, the CDR3 is TGTGCCAGCAGCCGACGAGGACTAGGCACCTACGAGCAGTACTTC. This sequence encodes CASSRRGLGTYEQYF.

The chain has TRBV7-2 and TRBJ1-3; 8 nucleotides line up with TRBD1. This CDR3 has 14 amino acids. V was clipped by 5 bases and J by 3 bases; unmatched bases: 3. The germline gives CDR1 SGHTA, CDR2 FQGNSA. The CDR3 protein is CASSQGAGGNTIYF. CDR3 nucleotides: TGTGCCAGCAGCCAGGGGGCGGGTGGAAACACCATATATTTT.

This sequence joins TRBV6-6 and TRBJ1-4; possibly TRBD1 for D (5 bases). Trimming took off 4 bases at V and 5 bases at J, with 11 bases between the two ends. Per the germline V gene, CDR1 is MNHNY and CDR2 is SVGAGI (reference sequence). This CDR3 has 14 amino acids. This chain's CDR3 is CASSWGRPNEKLFF. The CDR3 bases are TGTGCCAGCAGTTGGGGCCGACCGAATGAAAAACTGTTTTTT.

This clone was picked up a small number of times. The genes are TRBV6-5 and TRBJ2-7; 7 nucleotides agree with TRBD2. The V and J ends lost 2 bases and 3 bases, in that order; junction bases with no gene match: 4. The CDR3 is 14 residues long. From germline, CDR1 is MNHEY and CDR2 SVGAGI. The CDR3 here is CASSYGGGGYEQYF. As DNA, the CDR3 is TGTGCCAGCAGTTACGGCGGCGGGGGCTACGAGCAGTACTTC.

This rearrangement joins TRBV9 to TRBJ2-1; TRBD2 matches 11 bases. The V gene's germline CDR1 is SGDLS and CDR2 YYNGEE. V trimming: 1 base; J trimming: 12 bases; junction bases outside the gene matches: 12. The length of the CDR3 is 16 residues. The CDR3 DNA sequence: TGTGCCAGCAGCGTAACTAGCGGGGGACTTTTGTGGGGGCAGTTCTTC. Its protein product is CASSVTSGGLLWGQFF. Combining the CDR3 with reference TRBV9 and TRBJ2-1 gives the whole variable domain DSGVTQTPKHLITATGQRVTLRCSPRSGDLSVYWYQQSLDQGLQFLIQYYNGEERAKGNILERFSAQQFPDLHSELNLSSLELGDSALYFCASSVTSGGLLWGQFFGPGTRLTVL.

This sequence joins TRBV19 and TRBJ2-6; D remains ambiguous. CDR3 length equals 13 residues. Germline assignment: CDR1 LNHDA and CDR2 SQIVND (reference sequence). The V end was cut by 2 bases, the J end by 1 base, with 0 bases between. The CDR3 loop is CASSISGANVLTF. The DNA for the CDR3 is TGTGCCAGTAGTATATCTGGGGCCAACGTCCTGACTTTC.

The gene calls are TRBV4-3 and TRBJ2-1; 8 positions match TRBD2. CDR1 LGHNA and CDR2 YSLEER come from the germline V gene. The trim removed 0 bases at V and 7 bases at J, leaving 11 bases unmatched. The CDR3 extends over 17 amino acids. The CDR3 sequence is CASSQDPRAGVGNEQFF. The CDR3 DNA follows: TGCGCCAGCAGCCAAGATCCCCGAGCGGGGGTGGGGAATGAGCAGTTCTTC.

The chain combines TRBV4-2 with TRBJ2-3; 10 bases map to TRBD2. This CDR3 region has 17 residues. V lost 0 bases to trimming and J lost 7 bases; unmatched junction nucleotides: 10. Per germline, CDR1 LGHNA and CDR2 YNFKEQ. CDR3 sequence reads: CASSQEETSGVPYTQYF. In nucleotides, the CDR3 is TGTGCCAGCAGCCAAGAAGAAACTAGCGGGGTTCCCTATACGCAGTATTTT.

V and J are TRBV4-3 and TRBJ2-5, with D hard to call. Germline V lookup: CDR1 LGHNA, CDR2 YSLEER. The CDR3 covers 15 residues. The V end lost 0 bases, the J end lost 5 bases, and 13 bases lay between the germline ends. As DNA, the CDR3 is TGCGCCAGCAGCCAAGATAGTGGCCCCAGGGAGACCCAGTACTTC. The encoded protein is CASSQDSGPRETQYF.

A single count supports this clone. V is TRBV7-2 and J is TRBJ2-3; TRBD1 agrees at 7 bases. CDR3 size: 14 residues. V was clipped by 6 bases and J by 4 bases; unmatched bases: 7. Germline-derived CDR1 and CDR2 are SGHTA and FQGNSA. CDR3 sequence: CASRKTGNSDTQYF. In DNA form, the CDR3 reads TGTGCCAGCAGAAAGACAGGGAATTCAGATACGCAGTATTTT. The full variable domain, its missing parts supplied by reference TRBV7-2 and TRBJ2-3, is GAGVSQSPSNKVTEKGKDVELRCDPISGHTALYWYRQSLGQGLEFLIYFQGNSAPDKSGLPSDRFSAERTGGSVSTLTIQRTQQEDSAVYLCASRKTGNSDTQYFGPGTRLTVL.

The rearrangement joins TRBV6-4 to TRBJ2-3; tentative D call: TRBD2 (5 bases). Germline CDR1 MRHNA, CDR2 SNTAGT. V was shortened by 8 bases and J by 0 bases, with 12 bases between the two germline ends. CDR3 length: 14 residues. The CDR3 DNA reads as TGTGCCAGCTCCCCGGGAATTAGCACAGATACGCAGTATTTT. Protein sequence: CASSPGISTDTQYF.

The sample holds one count of this clone. The CDR3 here is CASSGGWSEQYF. CDR3 nucleotides: TGTGCCAGCTCAGGGGGCTGGAGCGAGCAGTACTTC. The chain couples TRBV2 to TRBJ2-7; 8 positions agree with TRBD1. CDR1 SNHLY and CDR2 FYNNEI come from the germline V gene. This CDR3 contains 12 residues. Trimming took 8 bases from V and 6 from J; bases not matched to a gene: 6.

This rearrangement joins TRBV7-2 to TRBJ1-5, with TRBD1 matching over 8 bases. The trim removed 3 bases at V and 5 bases at J, leaving 6 bases unmatched. Per the germline V gene, CDR1 is SGHTA and CDR2 is FQGNSA. The CDR3 loop spans 15 amino acids. CDR3 bases: TGTGCCAGCAGCTTCCGACAGGGGCGTGATCAGCCCCAGCATTTT. Encoded protein: CASSFRQGRDQPQHF.

This chain uses TRBV7-6 with TRBJ2-1, with D maybe TRBD2 (5 bases). This CDR3 comprises 13 residues. V gave up 5 bases and J gave up 7 bases, with 12 bases separating them. CDR1 and CDR2 (germline): SGHVS, FNYEAQ. CDR3 nucleotides: TGTGCCAGCAGCGCCGATCCGGGAAATGAGCAGTTCTTC. This codes for CASSADPGNEQFF.

The CDR3 DNA is TGTGCCAGCAGCAAACAGGGAGCCAAAAACATTCAGTACTTC. Translating it yields CASSKQGAKNIQYF. V gene TRBV5-4 combines with J gene TRBJ2-4; possibly TRBD1 for D (6 bases). Germline assignment: CDR1 SGHNT and CDR2 YYREEE (reference sequence). This CDR3 is 14 amino acids long. The V end was cut by 4 bases, the J end by 0 bases, with 8 bases between. Combining the CDR3 with reference TRBV5-4 and TRBJ2-4 gives the whole variable domain ETGVTQSPTHLIKTRGQQVTLRCSSQSGHNTVSWYQQALGQGPQFIFQYYREEENGRGNFPPRFSGLQFPNYSSELNVNALELDDSALYLCASSKQGAKNIQYFGAGTRLSVL.

V usage is TRBV7-6 and J usage is TRBJ2-5; no firm D call. Trimming pared 1 base from V and 2 bases from J, leaving 5 bases between. CDR1 is SGHVS, CDR2 FNYEAQ, per germline. This CDR3 is 13 amino acids long. The CDR3 loop is CASSLGRQETQYF. CDR3 nucleotide sequence: TGTGCCAGCAGCTTAGGCAGGCAAGAGACCCAGTACTTC.

There are a few counts of this clone. The rearrangement uses TRBV11-2 and TRBJ2-7; TRBD1 agrees at 10 bases. The germline V gene encodes CDR1 SGHAT and CDR2 FQNNGV. The CDR3 runs to 13 residues. Trimming cost V 5 bases and J 6 bases; bases outside gene matches: 4. CDR3 protein: CASSRDRGVEQYF. The CDR3 DNA is TGTGCCAGCAGCCGGGACAGGGGAGTCGAGCAGTACTTC.

The chain has TRBV27 and TRBJ2-7; TRBD2 might be the D (5 bases). The V end lost 8 bases, the J end lost 6 bases, and 17 bases lay between the germline ends. The germline gives CDR1 MNHEY, CDR2 SMNVEV (reference sequence). This CDR3 spans 13 amino acids. The CDR3 protein is CASGPTLAGEQYF. The DNA for the CDR3 is TGTGCCAGCGGTCCTACCCTAGCCGGCGAGCAGTACTTC.